These T cell receptor beta chains were read from a single sample in a study of blood T cells in healthy people across ages. TCRdb independently ran MiXCR on the 5' RACE reads; one entry per CDR3 protein. The data contain more than 800,000 distinct CDR3 sequences, around 45% of them singletons. The sample comprised blood. The origin of the receptors is a woman aged 55-75 years in good health. Both conserved end residues are part of each CDR3. D genes are given only for firm matches. Where a row states a size, it is once, few, many or the class of an expanded clone; other rows omit it.

abundance: -; d_gene: -; v_gene: TRBV9; j_gene: TRBJ2-1; CDR3aa: CASSVEGGRDEQFF; CDR3nt: TGTGCCAGCAGCGTAGAAGGGGGTAGGGATGAGCAGTTCTTC
abundance: few; d_gene: TRBD1; v_gene: TRBV12-3/TRBV12-4; j_gene: TRBJ1-5; CDR3aa: CASSLFGGDRVDQPQHF; CDR3nt: TGTGCCAGCAGTTTGTTTGGAGGGGACAGGGTCGACCAGCCCCAGCATTTT
abundance: -; d_gene: -; v_gene: TRBV10-3; j_gene: TRBJ2-7; CDR3aa: CAISGTSGVGYEQYF; CDR3nt: TGTGCCATCAGTGGTACCTCCGGGGTCGGGTACGAGCAGTACTTC
abundance: few; d_gene: TRBD2; v_gene: TRBV12-3/TRBV12-4; j_gene: TRBJ2-4; CDR3aa: CASSLLLAQDEQYF; CDR3nt: TGTGCCAGCAGTTTACTACTAGCGCAGGATGAGCAGTACTTC
abundance: -; d_gene: TRBD1; v_gene: TRBV12-3/TRBV12-4; j_gene: TRBJ2-7; CDR3aa: CASSYRQGFGETRYF; CDR3nt: TGTGCCAGCAGTTATCGACAGGGGTTTGGGGAGACCCGGTACTTC
abundance: few; d_gene: TRBD2; v_gene: TRBV7-2; j_gene: TRBJ2-1; CDR3aa: CASRLTSGGYNEQFF; CDR3nt: TGTGCCAGCAGGTTGACTAGCGGGGGATACAATGAGCAGTTCTTC
abundance: once; d_gene: -; v_gene: TRBV29-1; j_gene: TRBJ1-2; CDR3aa: CSAEGGPANYGYTF; CDR3nt: TGCAGCGCCGAAGGGGGGCCCGCTAACTATGGCTACACCTTC
abundance: -; d_gene: -; v_gene: TRBV3-1; j_gene: TRBJ1-6; CDR3aa: CASSQDWGNSPLHF; CDR3nt: TGTGCCAGCAGCCAAGACTGGGGGAATTCACCCCTCCACTTT
abundance: -; d_gene: -; v_gene: TRBV7-9; j_gene: TRBJ2-3; CDR3aa: CASSPGGASTDTQYF; CDR3nt: TGTGCCAGCAGCCCCGGGGGAGCTAGCACAGATACGCAGTATTTT
abundance: few; d_gene: TRBD1; v_gene: TRBV18; j_gene: TRBJ2-5; CDR3aa: CASSPRRDRGVQETQYF; CDR3nt: TGTGCCAGCTCACCGCGGCGGGACAGGGGGGTACAAGAGACCCAGTACTTC
abundance: -; d_gene: -; v_gene: TRBV12-3/TRBV12-4; j_gene: TRBJ1-4; CDR3aa: CASRGDFGREKLFF; CDR3nt: TGTGCCAGCAGAGGGGACTTTGGCCGGGAAAAACTGTTTTTT
abundance: few; d_gene: TRBD1; v_gene: TRBV5-1; j_gene: TRBJ1-1; CDR3aa: CASSLVGQGDTEAFF; CDR3nt: TGCGCCAGCAGCTTGGTGGGACAGGGAGACACTGAAGCTTTCTTT
abundance: -; d_gene: -; v_gene: TRBV7-2; j_gene: TRBJ2-7; CDR3aa: CASSHEGLPYEQYF; CDR3nt: TGTGCCAGCAGCCACGAGGGACTTCCCTACGAGCAGTACTTC
abundance: -; d_gene: TRBD1; v_gene: TRBV6-2/TRBV6-3; j_gene: TRBJ2-7; CDR3aa: CASSYLIGDRGSYEQYF; CDR3nt: TGTGCCAGCAGTTACCTCATAGGGGACAGGGGCTCCTACGAGCAGTACTTC
abundance: -; d_gene: -; v_gene: TRBV27; j_gene: TRBJ2-3; CDR3aa: CASRGQLSTDTRYF; CDR3nt: TGTGCCAGCAGAGGACAGCTGAGCACAGATACGCGGTATTTT
abundance: few; d_gene: -; v_gene: TRBV9; j_gene: TRBJ2-3; CDR3aa: CASSVETLSTDTQYF; CDR3nt: TGTGCCAGCAGCGTAGAGACCCTCAGCACAGATACGCAGTATTTT
abundance: -; d_gene: -; v_gene: TRBV20-1; j_gene: TRBJ1-4; CDR3aa: CSASGGRNEKLFF; CDR3nt: TGCAGTGCTAGCGGGGGGAGGAATGAAAAACTGTTTTTT
abundance: -; d_gene: TRBD2; v_gene: TRBV6-1; j_gene: TRBJ2-5; CDR3aa: CASSPGGAKYQETQYF; CDR3nt: TGTGCCAGCAGCCCCGGGGGGGCAAAGTACCAAGAGACCCAGTACTTC
abundance: -; d_gene: -; v_gene: TRBV7-9; j_gene: TRBJ2-3; CDR3aa: CACAGDGGGTDTQYF; CDR3nt: TGTGCCTGCGCCGGGGACGGGGGCGGCACAGATACGCAGTATTTT
abundance: few; d_gene: -; v_gene: TRBV6-5; j_gene: TRBJ1-5; CDR3aa: CASSPARGGNQPQHF; CDR3nt: TGTGCCAGCAGCCCCGCGAGGGGAGGCAATCAGCCCCAGCATTTT
abundance: -; d_gene: -; v_gene: TRBV7-2; j_gene: TRBJ1-6; CDR3aa: CASSFGGSPLHF; CDR3nt: TGTGCCAGCAGCTTCGGGGGTTCACCCCTCCACTTT
abundance: few; d_gene: -; v_gene: TRBV20-1; j_gene: TRBJ2-1; CDR3aa: CSAPQGAYNEQFF; CDR3nt: TGCAGTGCCCCCCAGGGAGCATACAATGAGCAGTTCTTC
abundance: few; d_gene: TRBD1; v_gene: TRBV7-9; j_gene: TRBJ2-6; CDR3aa: CASSLPRIGQASSGANVLTF; CDR3nt: TGTGCCAGCAGCCTACCCCGAATCGGACAGGCCTCCTCTGGGGCCAACGTCCTGACTTTC
abundance: -; d_gene: -; v_gene: TRBV16; j_gene: TRBJ2-1; CDR3aa: CASSQSEGNEQFF; CDR3nt: TGTGCCAGCAGCCAATCGGAAGGCAATGAGCAGTTCTTC
abundance: few; d_gene: -; v_gene: TRBV27; j_gene: TRBJ1-2; CDR3aa: CASSMDRYGYTF; CDR3nt: TGTGCCAGCAGTATGGACCGCTATGGCTACACCTTC
abundance: -; d_gene: -; v_gene: TRBV20-1; j_gene: TRBJ2-7; CDR3aa: CSASRTVYEQYF; CDR3nt: TGCAGTGCTAGCCGGACAGTATACGAGCAGTACTTC
abundance: -; d_gene: -; v_gene: TRBV28; j_gene: TRBJ2-3; CDR3aa: CASSTASVGAAQYF; CDR3nt: TGTGCCAGCAGTACCGCTAGCGTAGGGGCGGCGCAGTATTTT
abundance: -; d_gene: -; v_gene: TRBV6-5; j_gene: TRBJ2-6; CDR3aa: CASSPQGPANVLTF; CDR3nt: TGTGCCAGCAGTCCACAGGGTCCGGCCAACGTCCTGACTTTC
abundance: -; d_gene: TRBD2; v_gene: TRBV11-2; j_gene: TRBJ2-5; CDR3aa: CASSLDGASGQETQYF; CDR3nt: TGTGCCAGCAGCTTAGATGGAGCTAGCGGCCAAGAGACCCAGTACTTC
abundance: few; d_gene: -; v_gene: TRBV3-1; j_gene: TRBJ1-2; CDR3aa: CASSQGTTNYGYTF; CDR3nt: TGTGCCAGCAGCCAAGGGACAACTAACTATGGCTACACCTTC
abundance: -; d_gene: TRBD1; v_gene: TRBV7-3; j_gene: TRBJ2-1; CDR3aa: CASSSRQGWNNEQFF; CDR3nt: TGTGCCAGCAGCTCCCGACAGGGTTGGAACAATGAGCAGTTCTTC
abundance: few; d_gene: TRBD2; v_gene: TRBV29-1; j_gene: TRBJ2-1; CDR3aa: CSAGTSGIYNEQFF; CDR3nt: TGCAGCGCCGGGACTAGCGGGATATACAATGAGCAGTTCTTC
abundance: -; d_gene: -; v_gene: TRBV5-1; j_gene: TRBJ2-5; CDR3aa: CATKLAPQGDQETQYF; CDR3nt: TGCGCCACTAAGCTCGCACCCCAGGGCGACCAAGAGACCCAGTACTTC
abundance: -; d_gene: -; v_gene: TRBV20-1; j_gene: TRBJ2-1; CDR3aa: CSASNAGRMYNEQFF; CDR3nt: TGCAGTGCTAGTAACGCGGGTCGGATGTACAATGAGCAGTTCTTC
abundance: -; d_gene: -; v_gene: TRBV20-1; j_gene: TRBJ2-6; CDR3aa: CSARGNGANVLTF; CDR3nt: TGCAGTGCTAGGGGGAATGGGGCCAACGTCCTGACTTTC
abundance: few; d_gene: -; v_gene: TRBV25-1; j_gene: TRBJ1-1; CDR3aa: CASSERNGVGRSTEAFF; CDR3nt: TGTGCCAGCAGTGAAAGAAACGGGGTAGGACGTAGTACTGAAGCTTTCTTT
abundance: once; d_gene: TRBD2; v_gene: TRBV20-1; j_gene: TRBJ2-7; CDR3aa: CSAKDSGRFHEQYF; CDR3nt: TGCAGTGCTAAGGATAGCGGGAGGTTCCACGAGCAGTACTTC
abundance: -; d_gene: TRBD2; v_gene: TRBV5-5; j_gene: TRBJ2-1; CDR3aa: CASSLARGTSGRAPNEQFF; CDR3nt: TGTGCCAGCAGCTTGGCTAGAGGGACTAGCGGGAGGGCCCCCAATGAGCAGTTCTTC
abundance: few; d_gene: -; v_gene: TRBV13; j_gene: TRBJ2-7; CDR3aa: CASSFTGSEQYF; CDR3nt: TGTGCCAGCAGCTTTACAGGGTCCGAGCAGTACTTC
abundance: -; d_gene: -; v_gene: TRBV6-6; j_gene: TRBJ2-5; CDR3aa: CASSTKETQYF; CDR3nt: TGTGCCAGCAGTACTAAGGAGACCCAGTACTTC
abundance: few; d_gene: -; v_gene: TRBV13; j_gene: TRBJ2-1; CDR3aa: CASSLDRSLKLDEQFF; CDR3nt: TGTGCCAGCAGCTTAGACAGGTCCCTCAAGTTGGATGAGCAGTTCTTC
abundance: -; d_gene: TRBD1; v_gene: TRBV4-3; j_gene: TRBJ2-3; CDR3aa: CASISPQEGAADTQYF; CDR3nt: TGCGCCAGCATTAGCCCCCAAGAGGGGGCAGCAGATACGCAGTATTTT
abundance: -; d_gene: TRBD1; v_gene: TRBV20-1; j_gene: TRBJ2-7; CDR3aa: CSARDQEGQPSYEQYF; CDR3nt: TGCAGTGCTAGAGATCAAGAGGGACAGCCTTCCTACGAGCAGTACTTC
abundance: -; d_gene: -; v_gene: TRBV18; j_gene: TRBJ1-6; CDR3aa: CASSPLPGRTNSPLHF; CDR3nt: TGTGCCAGCTCACCACTCCCGGGACGGACTAATTCACCCCTCCACTTT
abundance: few; d_gene: -; v_gene: TRBV20-1; j_gene: TRBJ2-4; CDR3aa: CSARDLRGIPKNIQYF; CDR3nt: TGCAGTGCTAGAGATCTCCGGGGAATTCCCAAAAACATTCAGTACTTC
abundance: -; d_gene: -; v_gene: TRBV28; j_gene: TRBJ2-7; CDR3aa: CASSFPAVGQGGSYEQYF; CDR3nt: TGTGCCAGCAGTTTCCCCGCGGTGGGGCAGGGAGGCTCCTACGAGCAGTACTTC
abundance: few; d_gene: -; v_gene: TRBV6-5; j_gene: TRBJ1-1; CDR3aa: CASQLLGSLNTEAFF; CDR3nt: TGTGCCAGCCAATTACTGGGGTCGTTGAACACTGAAGCTTTCTTT
abundance: -; d_gene: TRBD1; v_gene: TRBV12-3/TRBV12-4; j_gene: TRBJ2-7; CDR3aa: CASQGQGAIYEQYF; CDR3nt: TGTGCCAGCCAAGGACAGGGGGCTATCTACGAGCAGTACTTC
abundance: -; d_gene: -; v_gene: TRBV27; j_gene: TRBJ2-1; CDR3aa: CASSPKRSYNEQFF; CDR3nt: TGTGCCAGCAGTCCCAAGCGCTCCTACAATGAGCAGTTCTTC
abundance: many; d_gene: -; v_gene: TRBV27; j_gene: TRBJ2-7; CDR3aa: CASSHRRDEQYF; CDR3nt: TGTGCCAGCAGTCACAGACGGGACGAGCAGTACTTC
abundance: -; d_gene: TRBD1; v_gene: TRBV10-3; j_gene: TRBJ2-1; CDR3aa: CAISEPHKTGGWDEQFF; CDR3nt: TGTGCCATCAGTGAGCCGCACAAAACAGGGGGGTGGGATGAGCAGTTCTTC
abundance: few; d_gene: -; v_gene: TRBV12-3/TRBV12-4; j_gene: TRBJ1-5; CDR3aa: CASRKQGSNQPQHF; CDR3nt: TGTGCCAGCAGGAAACAGGGAAGCAATCAGCCCCAGCATTTT
abundance: -; d_gene: -; v_gene: TRBV2; j_gene: TRBJ2-5; CDR3aa: CASSAWRPEETQYF; CDR3nt: TGTGCCAGCAGTGCGTGGCGCCCGGAAGAGACCCAGTACTTC
abundance: -; d_gene: -; v_gene: TRBV5-1; j_gene: TRBJ2-7; CDR3aa: CASSLTGMVETRYF; CDR3nt: TGCGCCAGCAGCTTGACAGGGATGGTGGAGACCCGGTACTTC
abundance: few; d_gene: TRBD2; v_gene: TRBV6-6; j_gene: TRBJ2-5; CDR3aa: CASSSAGEETQYF; CDR3nt: TGTGCCAGCAGTTCAGCGGGGGAAGAGACCCAGTACTTC